The source of this T cell receptor beta chain is a study of T cells in Graves' hyperthyroidism and ophthalmopathy. The investigators amplified TCR beta CDR3 regions from RNA transcripts. TCR CDR3 regions were first amplified by RT-PCR with HTBI primers. One entry per CDR3 protein results from TCRdb running MiXCR on the multiplex PCR reads. The sample has around 350,000 distinct CDR3 sequences, about 13% seen once. The PBMCs had their origin in 7.5 to 10 ml of fresh peripheral blood. Study-level findings and limits: Ophthalmopathy, as predicted by the model, came a median around 7 months after the prediction. The blood repertoire included most of the expanded thyroid clonotypes above 0.001.

This clonotype has ten or more counts. Its antigen is not known. The CDR3 sequence is 11 residues long. The V and J ends lost 5 bases and 11 bases respectively, with 10 bases between them. The V gene's germline CDR1 is MDHEN and CDR2 SYDVKM. This clonotype was sampled from a young woman with Graves' hyperthyroidism. Sequenced: blood. The rearrangement joins TRBV28 to TRBJ2-1, with D hard to call. Here the CDR3 DNA reads TGTGCCAGCAGTCAAATGGCCCAGCAGTTCTTC. Protein product: CASSQMAQQFF.